The 5 T cell receptor beta chains below come from one sample, sequenced in a study of cytomegalovirus exposure and HLA in healthy donors. PCR used 60 Vbeta primers and 13 Jbeta primers. Libraries were prepared by immunoSEQ multiplex PCR; TCRdb keeps only in-frame clonotypes and omits some of them. This sample lists tens of thousands of clones; its ten largest clones have around 10%. The sequenced material came from PBMCs. These receptors all come from a woman between 50 and 59 years old in good health and CMV-seropositive.

The V gene is TRBV7-9, the J gene TRBJ2-7; 9 bases line up with TRBD1. Looked up from germline, CDR1 is SEHNR and CDR2 is FQNEAQ (reference sequence). V shed 5 bases and J 5 bases; nucleotides not matched to a gene: 7. The CDR3 is 14 amino acids. Here the CDR3 DNA reads TGTGCCAGCAGCCACCGGGACAGGGCCAACGAGCAGTACTTC. Protein: CASSHRDRANEQYF.

The rearrangement links TRBV19 to TRBJ1-1; the match to TRBD1 covers 9 bases. This CDR3 region has 14 residues. V dropped 10 bases and J dropped 6; count of bases not matched to a gene: 12. The germline V gene has CDR1 LNHDA and CDR2 SQIVND (reference sequence). CDR3 in DNA: TGTGCCATTCTGGGACAGGGAAAGGAGGCTGAAGCTTTCTTT. Its protein is CAILGQGKEAEAFF.

The chain couples TRBV19 to TRBJ2-5, with D uncertain. The CDR3 is made up of 15 amino acids. Germline V lookup: CDR1 LNHDA, CDR2 SQIVND (reference sequence). V dropped 5 bases and J dropped 5 bases, with 18 bases sitting between them. For the CDR3, the DNA is TGTGCCAGTAGTGATGCGGAAGTCTCCCTGGAGACCCAGTACTTC. Protein: CASSDAEVSLETQYF.

V and J are TRBV28 and TRBJ2-1, with 12 bases fitting TRBD2. Trimming took 6 bases from V and 2 from J; bases not matched to a gene: 14. The CDR3 has 19 amino acids. The germline gives CDR1 MDHEN, CDR2 SYDVKM. The CDR3 spells CASSTTISSGRAAYNEQFF. The CDR3 nucleotides are TGTGCCAGCAGCACCACGATTTCTAGCGGGAGGGCCGCCTACAATGAGCAGTTCTTC.

V usage is TRBV6-5 and J usage is TRBJ1-2; TRBD1 aligns across 9 bases. The CDR3 contains 14 residues. CDR1 is MNHEY and CDR2 is SVGAGI in the germline V gene. The ends lost 7 bases at V and 6 bases at J; junction bases unmatched: 9. The CDR3 nucleotides are TGTGCCAGCAAAAAATGGGACAGGGCGGATGGCTACACCTTC. Translating it yields CASKKWDRADGYTF.